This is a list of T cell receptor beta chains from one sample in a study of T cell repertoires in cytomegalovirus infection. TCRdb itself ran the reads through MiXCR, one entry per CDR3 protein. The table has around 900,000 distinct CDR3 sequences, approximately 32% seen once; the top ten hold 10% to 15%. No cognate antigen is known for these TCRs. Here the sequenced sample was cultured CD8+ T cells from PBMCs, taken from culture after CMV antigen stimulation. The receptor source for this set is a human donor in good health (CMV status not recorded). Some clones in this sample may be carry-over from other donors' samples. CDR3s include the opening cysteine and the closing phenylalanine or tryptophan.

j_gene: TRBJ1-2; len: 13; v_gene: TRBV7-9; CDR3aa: CTSSLGQRYGYTF
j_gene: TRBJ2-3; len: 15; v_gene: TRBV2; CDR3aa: CASSEGLALTDTQYF
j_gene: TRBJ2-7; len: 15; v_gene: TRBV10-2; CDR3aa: CASSPGTQSSYEQYF
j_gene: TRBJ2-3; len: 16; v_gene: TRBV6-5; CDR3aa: CASSYSFPGGPDTQYF
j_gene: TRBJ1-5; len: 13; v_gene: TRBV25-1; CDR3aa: CASWAGGAQPQHF
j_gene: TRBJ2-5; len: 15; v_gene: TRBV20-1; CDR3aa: CSARTLAGTQETQYF
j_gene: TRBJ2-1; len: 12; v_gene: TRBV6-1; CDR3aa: CASSEIGSEQFF
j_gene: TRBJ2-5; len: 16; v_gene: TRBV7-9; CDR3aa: CASSRSRTGKQETQYF
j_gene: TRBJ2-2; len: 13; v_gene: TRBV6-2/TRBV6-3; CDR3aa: CASTFGLTGELFF
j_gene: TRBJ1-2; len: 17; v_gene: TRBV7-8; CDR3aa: CASSLVVSGQGGYGYTF